These 10 T cell receptor beta chains were sequenced from one sample in a study of blood T cell repertoires in COVID-19. Profiling relied on immunoSEQ multiplex PCR, and the TCRdb table lists in-frame clones only, not all of them. The sample consists of fewer than 350,000 clones, around 88% of them appearing once. Sequencing was done on a sample of peripheral blood. The source of these receptors is a woman aged 25 to 39 who had recovered from COVID-19.

This chain connects TRBV6-5 to TRBJ2-7, with D tentatively TRBD1 (6 bases). This CDR3 has 13 residues. CDR1 and CDR2 (germline): MNHEY, SVGAGI. The V and J ends lost 7 bases and 2 bases respectively, with 12 bases between them. The CDR3 region has the DNA TGTGCCAGCACCAGACAGGATCCCTACGAGCAGTACTTC. As protein: CASTRQDPYEQYF.

The genes are TRBV6-2 or TRBV6-3 and TRBJ2-7; 9 bases align to TRBD1. Germline loops: CDR1 MNHEY, CDR2 SVGEGT. CDR3 length: 15 residues. The J segment lost 5 bases and the V segment lost 2 bases, leaving 7 bases of the junction unmatched. Written as DNA, the CDR3 is TGTGCCAGCAGTTACCCGGGACAGGGCGACGACGAGCAGTACTTC. It is translated as CASSYPGQGDDEQYF.

The chain employs TRBV28 and TRBJ2-7, with 7 bases identical to TRBD1. V lost 3 bases, J lost 2 bases, and 4 bases stayed unmatched. The CDR3 runs 14 residues. Germline V lookup: CDR1 MDHEN, CDR2 SYDVKM. The CDR3, as DNA: TGTGCCAGCAGTTTGACAGGGCCTACCTACGAGCAGTACTTC. Its protein product is CASSLTGPTYEQYF.

The J gene is TRBJ2-4, the V gene TRBV6-1, with TRBD2 matching 11 bases. The CDR3 is made up of 16 amino acids. The germline V gene has CDR1 MNHNS and CDR2 SASEGT. J gave up 9 bases and V 2 bases, and 9 bases lay outside the gene matches. Here the CDR3 DNA reads TGTGCCAGCAGTGAATCCCTAGCGGGGGGTGGTGGCATTCAGTACTTC. Its protein product is CASSESLAGGGGIQYF.

The rearrangement uses TRBV27 and TRBJ2-1; 12 bases match TRBD2. The CDR3 is 13 residues long. V shed 4 bases, J shed 10 bases, and the junction held 2 bases outside the gene matches. Germline values: CDR1 MNHEY, CDR2 SMNVEV (reference sequence). The CDR3 reads CASSSLAGGEQFF. In DNA, the CDR3 is TGTGCCAGCAGTTCCCTAGCGGGAGGGGAGCAGTTCTTC.

This clone was seen more than once but under ten times. The V call is TRBV28, the J call TRBJ2-2; D is undetermined. Between the trimmed V and J ends, which lost 4 bases and 6 bases, there was a span of 6 bases. Per the germline V gene, CDR1 is MDHEN and CDR2 is SYDVKM. CDR3 length: 12 amino acids. CDR3 nucleotide sequence: TGTGCCAGCAGTTCCAATGCCGGGGAGCTGTTTTTT. Translating it yields CASSSNAGELFF. Together with reference TRBV28 and TRBJ2-2, the CDR3 gives the full variable domain: DVKVTQSSRYLVKRTGEKVFLECVQDMDHENMFWYRQDPGLGLRLIYFSYDVKMKEKGDIPEGYSVSREKKERFSLILESASTNQTSMYLCASSSNAGELFFGEGSRLTVL.

This rearrangement joins TRBV29-1 to TRBJ2-7; weak D call: TRBD2 (6 bases). The CDR3 has 12 amino acids. Germline loops: CDR1 SQVTM, CDR2 ANQGSEA. The V gene lost 5 bases and the J gene lost 4 bases, with 12 bases spanning the gap. In DNA, the CDR3 is TGCAGCGTTTTATTGGGGGGTTACGAGCAGTACTTC. Protein product: CSVLLGGYEQYF.

This clone was detected only once. V usage is TRBV9 and J usage is TRBJ1-3, with 8 bases lining up with TRBD1. The germline gives CDR1 SGDLS, CDR2 YYNGEE. The CDR3 spans 18 residues. The ends lost 0 bases at V and 6 bases at J; junction bases unmatched: 14. The CDR3 loop is CASSVDSPHGTGENTIYF. The CDR3 nucleotides read TGTGCCAGCAGCGTAGACTCCCCCCACGGGACAGGCGAAAACACCATATATTTT. Full variable domain (outside the CDR3, taken from reference TRBV9 and TRBJ1-3): DSGVTQTPKHLITATGQRVTLRCSPRSGDLSVYWYQQSLDQGLQFLIQYYNGEERAKGNILERFSAQQFPDLHSELNLSSLELGDSALYFCASSVDSPHGTGENTIYFGEGSWLTVV.

The rearrangement uses TRBV7-2 and TRBJ1-3; 10 positions match TRBD1. Germline V gives CDR1 SGHTA, CDR2 FQGNSA. V lost 4 bases, J lost 3 bases, and 9 bases stayed unmatched. This CDR3 has 17 residues. The CDR3 here is CASSSQPGTGVGNTIYF. In nucleotides, the CDR3 is TGTGCCAGCAGCTCCCAGCCCGGGACAGGGGTTGGAAACACCATATATTTT.

The rearrangement uses TRBV5-5 and TRBJ1-2, with 7 positions matching TRBD1. V dropped 2 bases and J dropped 2; count of bases not matched to a gene: 12. CDR1 is SGHKS and CDR2 is YYEKEE in the germline V gene (reference sequence). CDR3 size: 17 residues. The CDR3 DNA reads as TGTGCCAGCAGCTTTCCAACCCGTACAGGGGTAAACTATGGCTACACCTTC. This translates into CASSFPTRTGVNYGYTF. The variable domain in full, with the rest retrieved from reference TRBV5-5 and TRBJ1-2, is DAGVTQSPTHLIKTRGQQVTLRCSPISGHKSVSWYQQVLGQGPQFIFQYYEKEERGRGNFPDRFSARQFPNYSSELNVNALLLGDSALYLCASSFPTRTGVNYGYTFGSGTRLTVV.